Listed below are T cell receptor beta chains from one sample, sequenced in a study of T cells in Graves' hyperthyroidism and ophthalmopathy. TCRdb redid the calling of the multiplex PCR reads with MiXCR, one entry per CDR3 protein. The sample has about 520,000 distinct CDR3 sequences; around a quarter are singletons. The specimen was blood. These receptors were collected from a woman between 25 and 40 years old with Graves' ophthalmopathy. Each CDR3 is given with its conserved first and last residue. Fields, in order: CDR3 DNA, CDR3 protein, clone size, J gene, V gene, D gene. A D gene is named only where the DNA matches it firmly. The size of a clone is reported for some rows only, either as once, few or many, or as a class for expanded clones.

DNA: TGTGCCAGCAGTTTAGGGGGTCTTGGAAACACCATATATTTT
CDR3: CASSLGGLGNTIYF
size: many
J: TRBJ1-3
V: TRBV12-3/TRBV12-4
D: -

DNA: TGTGCCAGCAGTTCCAGGGGCTATAGGGGCTCCTACGAGCAGTACTTC
CDR3: CASSSRGYRGSYEQYF
size: -
J: TRBJ2-7
V: TRBV25-1
D: -

DNA: TGTGCCAGCACCCACGACAGGCGGAACAATCAGCCCCAGCATTTT
CDR3: CASTHDRRNNQPQHF
size: many
J: TRBJ1-5
V: TRBV6-1
D: -

DNA: TGTGCCAGCAGGACAGGAGACCGGAGTAATCAGCCCCAGCATTTT
CDR3: CASRTGDRSNQPQHF
size: -
J: TRBJ1-5
V: TRBV6-1
D: -

DNA: TGTGCCAGCAGTTACGGCAGGGGCCCCTACGAGCAGTACTTC
CDR3: CASSYGRGPYEQYF
size: many
J: TRBJ2-7
V: TRBV6-2/TRBV6-3
D: -

DNA: TGTGCCAGCAGCTTAGCGTCGGGGAGCGGGTCCTACGAGCAGTACTTC
CDR3: CASSLASGSGSYEQYF
size: many
J: TRBJ2-7
V: TRBV7-8
D: -

DNA: TGTGCCAGCAGTCGGACAGAGGTGCTGAACACTGAAGCTTTCTTT
CDR3: CASSRTEVLNTEAFF
size: many
J: TRBJ1-1
V: TRBV27
D: -

DNA: TGTGCCACAAGCTCTGAGTACCATGAAGCTTTCTTT
CDR3: CATSSEYHEAFF
size: many
J: TRBJ1-1
V: TRBV24-1
D: -

DNA: TGTGCCACCAGTGATCCTCGGGTTCTCAATCAGCCCCAGCATTTT
CDR3: CATSDPRVLNQPQHF
size: few
J: TRBJ1-5
V: TRBV24-1
D: -

DNA: TGTGCCAGCAGTTGGGGGACAGGGGGTGCCCAGTACTTC
CDR3: CASSWGTGGAQYF
size: many
J: TRBJ2-5
V: TRBV6-5
D: TRBD1

DNA: TGTGCCAGCAGAAACAGGGGCGGACCCTACGAGCAGTACTTC
CDR3: CASRNRGGPYEQYF
size: few
J: TRBJ2-7
V: TRBV6-1
D: TRBD1

DNA: TGTGCCACCAGTGACCGGCGACAGGGGAGCGCAGATACGCAGTATTTT
CDR3: CATSDRRQGSADTQYF
size: few
J: TRBJ2-3
V: TRBV24-1
D: TRBD1

DNA: TGTGCCAGCAGCCTGATAGGGGCTCAGCCTCAGCATTTT
CDR3: CASSLIGAQPQHF
size: -
J: TRBJ1-5
V: TRBV12-3/TRBV12-4
D: -

DNA: TGTGCCAGCAGTTACTCGCTGGGGCCATCCCTGGGTCAGCCCCAGCATTTT
CDR3: CASSYSLGPSLGQPQHF
size: -
J: TRBJ1-5
V: TRBV6-5
D: -

DNA: TGTGCCAGCAGCTTCTACCCAACCCGACAGTTAACGAACTATGGCTACACCTTC
CDR3: CASSFYPTRQLTNYGYTF
size: many
J: TRBJ1-2
V: TRBV11-2
D: -

DNA: TGTGCCAGCAGCAACCTAGGGGGCGCGAGGGGCTACACCTTC
CDR3: CASSNLGGARGYTF
size: -
J: TRBJ1-2
V: TRBV6-1
D: TRBD1

DNA: TGTGCCAGCAGTCCCATAGAGAACACCGGGGAGCTGTTTTTT
CDR3: CASSPIENTGELFF
size: many
J: TRBJ2-2
V: TRBV27
D: -

DNA: TGCGCCAGCAGCCAAGATAGGTCGTCACCCCCGGTAATCTTCTACGAGCAGTACTTC
CDR3: CASSQDRSSPPVIFYEQYF
size: -
J: TRBJ2-7
V: TRBV3-1
D: -

DNA: TGTGCCAGTACCACAGGGCCTTCTTTACCCTACGAGCAGTACTTC
CDR3: CASTTGPSLPYEQYF
size: many
J: TRBJ2-7
V: TRBV19
D: -

DNA: TGTGCCAGCAACATGGGGATCTCTGGAAACACTATATATTTT
CDR3: CASNMGISGNTIYF
size: many
J: TRBJ1-3
V: TRBV9
D: -

DNA: TGTGCCAGCAGCTCGACAGGGTTAGGAGGCTACACCTTC
CDR3: CASSSTGLGGYTF
size: many
J: TRBJ1-2
V: TRBV11-2
D: TRBD1

DNA: TGTGCCAGCAGCTTCGGGACTGATCAAGAGACCCAGTACTTC
CDR3: CASSFGTDQETQYF
size: -
J: TRBJ2-5
V: TRBV7-8
D: -

DNA: TGCGCCAGCAGCTCTTCGGGGGGCCACACCGGGGAGCTGTTTTTT
CDR3: CASSSSGGHTGELFF
size: few
J: TRBJ2-2
V: TRBV5-1
D: -

DNA: TGTGCCAGCAGCCAAGTCCAGGGAAGCTCCTACGAGCAGTACTTC
CDR3: CASSQVQGSSYEQYF
size: many
J: TRBJ2-7
V: TRBV4-2
D: -

DNA: TGCAGCGTTGAAGAACCCTGGGGACTTTCAGGGGAAGTTAACTATGGCTACACCTTC
CDR3: CSVEEPWGLSGEVNYGYTF
size: many
J: TRBJ1-2
V: TRBV29-1
D: -

DNA: TGTGCCAGCAGCCCTTCGACAGGGATCGGGGGCTACACCTTC
CDR3: CASSPSTGIGGYTF
size: many
J: TRBJ1-2
V: TRBV3-1
D: TRBD1

DNA: TGTGCCAGCAGTGAATTAGGGGACGCCCCCTACGAGCAGTACTTC
CDR3: CASSELGDAPYEQYF
size: many
J: TRBJ2-7
V: TRBV25-1
D: -

DNA: TGTGCCAGCACCAGAGGGGACAGCTACGAGCAGTACTTC
CDR3: CASTRGDSYEQYF
size: many
J: TRBJ2-7
V: TRBV6-5
D: TRBD1

DNA: TGTGCCAGCTCACCATTTAGGGATGGGGCTAACACTGAAGCTTTCTTT
CDR3: CASSPFRDGANTEAFF
size: many
J: TRBJ1-1
V: TRBV18
D: -

DNA: TGTGCCAGCAGCCCTGGACTAGCGGGAGGAAGCTACGAGCAGTACTTC
CDR3: CASSPGLAGGSYEQYF
size: -
J: TRBJ2-7
V: TRBV11-2
D: TRBD2

DNA: TGTGCCAGCAGATTGAAACCGACAGGTTATAGCCATGGCTACACCTTC
CDR3: CASRLKPTGYSHGYTF
size: many
J: TRBJ1-2
V: TRBV11-2
D: -

DNA: TGTGCCAGCAGTGCCTGGCCTCTCTCTGGAAACACCATATATTTT
CDR3: CASSAWPLSGNTIYF
size: -
J: TRBJ1-3
V: TRBV12-3/TRBV12-4
D: -

DNA: TGTGCCAGCGGGAGGAATAAAAACATTCAGTACTTC
CDR3: CASGRNKNIQYF
size: many
J: TRBJ2-4
V: TRBV6-1
D: -

DNA: TGTGCCAGCAGCCGGACAGGGCCCAATTCACCCCTCCACTTT
CDR3: CASSRTGPNSPLHF
size: many
J: TRBJ1-6
V: TRBV11-2
D: TRBD1

DNA: TGTGCCAGCAGTGCCCTCGCGACTGAAGCTTTCTTT
CDR3: CASSALATEAFF
size: -
J: TRBJ1-1
V: TRBV6-1
D: -

DNA: TGTGCCAGCAACAGGTCGATCTTT
CDR3: CASNRSIF
size: many
J: TRBJ1-1
V: TRBV3-1
D: -

DNA: TGTGCCAGCACGGACAGGGCTTTCTCCATGAACACTGAAGCTTTCTTT
CDR3: CASTDRAFSMNTEAFF
size: -
J: TRBJ1-1
V: TRBV2
D: TRBD1

DNA: TGTGCCAGCATCCCCGCCGGAAACTATGGCTACACCTTC
CDR3: CASIPAGNYGYTF
size: many
J: TRBJ1-2
V: TRBV28
D: -

DNA: TGTGCCAGCAGTGAACATCGGGCCGGGACAGGGGGCGGGTACACTGAAGCTTTCTTT
CDR3: CASSEHRAGTGGGYTEAFF
size: many
J: TRBJ1-1
V: TRBV2
D: TRBD1

DNA: TGTGCCAGCGGGGACAGGGCGGGAACTGAAGCTTTCTTT
CDR3: CASGDRAGTEAFF
size: many
J: TRBJ1-1
V: TRBV6-5
D: TRBD1

DNA: TGTGCCAGCAGGGGCGACAGCATCTACGAGCAGTACTTC
CDR3: CASRGDSIYEQYF
size: many
J: TRBJ2-7
V: TRBV12-3/TRBV12-4
D: -

DNA: TGTGCCTGGACTAGAGCAGGGGGGAACATTCAGTACTTC
CDR3: CAWTRAGGNIQYF
size: -
J: TRBJ2-4
V: TRBV30
D: -

DNA: TGTGCCAGTAATACGGGACAGGGGACCCAAGAGACCCAGTACTTC
CDR3: CASNTGQGTQETQYF
size: many
J: TRBJ2-5
V: TRBV19
D: TRBD1

DNA: TGCAGTGCAAACACGGGACAGAACTACGAGCAGTACTTC
CDR3: CSANTGQNYEQYF
size: many
J: TRBJ2-7
V: TRBV20-1
D: TRBD1

DNA: TGTGCCAGCAGTTTTTGGAGGAACACTGAAGCTTTCTTT
CDR3: CASSFWRNTEAFF
size: many
J: TRBJ1-1
V: TRBV12-3/TRBV12-4
D: -

DNA: TGTGCCAGCAGCCAGGGACAGGCGACATCTTTCTTT
CDR3: CASSQGQATSFF
size: few
J: TRBJ1-1
V: TRBV7-8
D: TRBD1

DNA: TGTGCCAGCAGTCTCCAAGCGGGGGCGCGTATCCAAGAGACCCAGTACTTC
CDR3: CASSLQAGARIQETQYF
size: -
J: TRBJ2-5
V: TRBV12-3/TRBV12-4
D: TRBD2

DNA: TGTGCCAGTAGTATCCCTACTAGTCTGGAGACCCAGTACTTC
CDR3: CASSIPTSLETQYF
size: many
J: TRBJ2-5
V: TRBV19
D: -

DNA: TGTGCCAGCGCCTACCCAGGGGGAATGGAGACCCAGTACTTC
CDR3: CASAYPGGMETQYF
size: many
J: TRBJ2-5
V: TRBV12-3/TRBV12-4
D: TRBD1

DNA: TGCAGCGTGTCGACAGCATTGAACACTGAAGCTTTCTTT
CDR3: CSVSTALNTEAFF
size: -
J: TRBJ1-1
V: TRBV29-1
D: -

DNA: TGTGCCAGCAGATCTGACAGGGGAGGGGGGAGCAATCAGCCCCAGCATTTT
CDR3: CASRSDRGGGSNQPQHF
size: many
J: TRBJ1-5
V: TRBV28
D: TRBD1

DNA: TGTGCCAGCATTTTCGCCTCCGCCGGGATAGGCTTATACGGTGAAGCTTTCTTT
CDR3: CASIFASAGIGLYGEAFF
size: -
J: TRBJ1-1
V: TRBV28
D: -

DNA: TGCGCCAGCAGCCAAGTCTCCGGGTACTATGGCTACACCTTC
CDR3: CASSQVSGYYGYTF
size: many
J: TRBJ1-2
V: TRBV4-3
D: -

DNA: TGTGCCAGCAGCCCGACGGCAGATACTAACTATGGCTACACCTTC
CDR3: CASSPTADTNYGYTF
size: many
J: TRBJ1-2
V: TRBV12-3/TRBV12-4
D: -

DNA: TGCAGTGCTAGCCAAGTGGGGAGCAATCAGCCCCAGCATTTT
CDR3: CSASQVGSNQPQHF
size: many
J: TRBJ1-5
V: TRBV20-1
D: -

DNA: TGTGCCAGCATGCCCCGGGACAGCTATGGCTACACCTTC
CDR3: CASMPRDSYGYTF
size: -
J: TRBJ1-2
V: TRBV2
D: TRBD1

DNA: TGTGCCCCATGGACTAGCGGGGGGGCCTACGAGCAGTACTTC
CDR3: CAPWTSGGAYEQYF
size: many
J: TRBJ2-7
V: TRBV6-4
D: TRBD2

DNA: TGTGCCAGCAGTTTTTTTGCAGGGCTGGGACAGCCCCAGCATTTT
CDR3: CASSFFAGLGQPQHF
size: many
J: TRBJ1-5
V: TRBV12-3/TRBV12-4
D: -